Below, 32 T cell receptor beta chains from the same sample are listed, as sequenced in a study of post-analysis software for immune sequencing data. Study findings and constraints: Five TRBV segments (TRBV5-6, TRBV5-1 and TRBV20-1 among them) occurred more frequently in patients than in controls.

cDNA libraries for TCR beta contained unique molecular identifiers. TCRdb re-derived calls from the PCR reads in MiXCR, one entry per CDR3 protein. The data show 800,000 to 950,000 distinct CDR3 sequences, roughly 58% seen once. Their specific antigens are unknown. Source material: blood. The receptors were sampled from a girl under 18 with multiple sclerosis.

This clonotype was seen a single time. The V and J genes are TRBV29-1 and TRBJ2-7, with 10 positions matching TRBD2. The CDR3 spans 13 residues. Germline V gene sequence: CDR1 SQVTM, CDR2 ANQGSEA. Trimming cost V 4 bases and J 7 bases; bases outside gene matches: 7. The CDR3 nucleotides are TGCAGCGTTGCGTCTAGCGGGAGCTTTGAGCAGTACTTC. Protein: CSVASSGSFEQYF.

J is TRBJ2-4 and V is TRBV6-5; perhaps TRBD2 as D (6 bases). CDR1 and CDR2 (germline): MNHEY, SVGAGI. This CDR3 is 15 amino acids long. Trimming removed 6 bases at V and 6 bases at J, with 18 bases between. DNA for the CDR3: TGTGCCAGCAGCGCCGGGCCTTACGGGGGAAACATTCAGTACTTC. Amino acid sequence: CASSAGPYGGNIQYF.

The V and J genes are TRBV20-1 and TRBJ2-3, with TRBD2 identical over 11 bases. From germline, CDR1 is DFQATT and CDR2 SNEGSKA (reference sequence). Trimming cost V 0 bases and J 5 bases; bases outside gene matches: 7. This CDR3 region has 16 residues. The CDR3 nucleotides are TGCAGTGCTAGAGATCTACTAGCGGGAGCCAAAGATACGCAGTATTTT. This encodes CSARDLLAGAKDTQYF.

The CDR3 loop reads CAIRSSGTPYNEQFF. CDR3 in DNA: TGTGCCATCAGGAGTAGCGGGACCCCTTACAATGAGCAGTTCTTC. The V call is TRBV10-3, the J call TRBJ2-1; 8 bases agree with TRBD2. CDR3 length: 15 amino acids. V shed 6 bases, J shed 4 bases, and the junction held 8 bases outside the gene matches. Germline loops: CDR1 ENHRY, CDR2 SYGVKD.

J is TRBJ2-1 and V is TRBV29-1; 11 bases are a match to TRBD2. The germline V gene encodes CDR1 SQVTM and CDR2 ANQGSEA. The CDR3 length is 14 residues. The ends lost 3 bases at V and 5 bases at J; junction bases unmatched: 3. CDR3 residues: CSVDGLAGHNEQFF. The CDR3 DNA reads TGCAGCGTTGATGGACTAGCGGGCCACAATGAGCAGTTCTTC.

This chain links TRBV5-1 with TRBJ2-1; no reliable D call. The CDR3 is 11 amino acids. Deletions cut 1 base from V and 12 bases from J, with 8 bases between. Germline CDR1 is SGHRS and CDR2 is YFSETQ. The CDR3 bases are TGCGCCAGCAGCTTGAAGGTAGGGCAGTTCTTC. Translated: CASSLKVGQFF. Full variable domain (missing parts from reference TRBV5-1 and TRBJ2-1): KAGVTQTPRYLIKTRGQQVTLSCSPISGHRSVSWYQQTPGQGLQFLFEYFSETQRNKGNFPGRFSGRQFSNSRSEMNVSTLELGDSALYLCASSLKVGQFFGPGTRLTVL.

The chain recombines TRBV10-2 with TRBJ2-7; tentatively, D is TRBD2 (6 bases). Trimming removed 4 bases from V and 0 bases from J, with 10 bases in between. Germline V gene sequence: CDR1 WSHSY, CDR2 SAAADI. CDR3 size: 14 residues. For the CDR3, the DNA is TGCGCCAGCAGTGTAGCGGAGTTCTCCTACGAGCAGTACTTC. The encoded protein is CASSVAEFSYEQYF.

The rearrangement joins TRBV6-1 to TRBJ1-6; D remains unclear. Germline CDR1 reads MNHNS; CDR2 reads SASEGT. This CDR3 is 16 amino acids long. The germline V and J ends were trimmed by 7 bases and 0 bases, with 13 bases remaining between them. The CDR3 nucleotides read TGTGCCAGCACGGTGGAGGTGAGCTCCTATAATTCACCCCTCCACTTT. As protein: CASTVEVSSYNSPLHF.

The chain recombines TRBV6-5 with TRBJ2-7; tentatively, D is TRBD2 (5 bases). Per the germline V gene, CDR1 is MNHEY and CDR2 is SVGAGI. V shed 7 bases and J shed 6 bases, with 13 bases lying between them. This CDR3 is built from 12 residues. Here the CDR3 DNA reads TGTGCCAGCAAATCGAGGGCTCGCGAGCAGTACTTC. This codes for CASKSRAREQYF.

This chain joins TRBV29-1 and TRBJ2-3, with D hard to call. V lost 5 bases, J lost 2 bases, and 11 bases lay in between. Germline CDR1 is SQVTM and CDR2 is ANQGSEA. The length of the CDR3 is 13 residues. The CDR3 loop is CSVFGVTTDTQYF. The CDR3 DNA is TGCAGCGTTTTTGGGGTCACCACAGATACGCAGTATTTT.

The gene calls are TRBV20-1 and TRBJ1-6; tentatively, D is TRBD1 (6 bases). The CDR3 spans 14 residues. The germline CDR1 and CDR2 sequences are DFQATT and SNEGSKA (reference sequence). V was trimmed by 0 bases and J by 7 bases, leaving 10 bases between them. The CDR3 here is CSAREGADNSPLHF. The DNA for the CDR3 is TGCAGTGCTAGAGAGGGGGCGGACAATTCACCCCTCCACTTT.

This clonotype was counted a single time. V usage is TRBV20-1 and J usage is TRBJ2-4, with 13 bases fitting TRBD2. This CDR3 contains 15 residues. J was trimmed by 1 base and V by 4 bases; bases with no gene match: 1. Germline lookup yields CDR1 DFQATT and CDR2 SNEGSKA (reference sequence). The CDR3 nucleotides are TGCAGTGCTATACTAGCGGGAGGGGCCAAAAACATTCAGTACTTC. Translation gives CSAILAGGAKNIQYF.

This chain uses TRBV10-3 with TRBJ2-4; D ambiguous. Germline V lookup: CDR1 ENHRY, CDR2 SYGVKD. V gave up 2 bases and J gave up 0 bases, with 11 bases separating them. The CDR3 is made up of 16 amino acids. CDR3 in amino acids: CAISERASLAKNIQYF. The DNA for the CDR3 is TGTGCCATCAGTGAGCGGGCTAGTCTAGCCAAAAACATTCAGTACTTC.

The CDR3 reads CASTDSGGASYNEQYF. In DNA, the CDR3 is TGTGCCAGCACCGATTCGGGGGGCGCCAGCTACAATGAGCAGTATTTT. This rearrangement joins TRBV7-9 to TRBJ2-3; D is perhaps TRBD2 (7 bases). V lost 7 bases, J lost 11 bases, and 28 bases lay in between. CDR3 length: 16 amino acids. Per the germline V gene, CDR1 is SEHNR and CDR2 is FQNEAQ (reference sequence).

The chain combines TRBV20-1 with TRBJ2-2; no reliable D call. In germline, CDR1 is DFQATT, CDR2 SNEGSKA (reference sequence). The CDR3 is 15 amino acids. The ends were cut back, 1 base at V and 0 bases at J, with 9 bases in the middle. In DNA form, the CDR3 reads TGCAGTGCTAGAGCCCAACGGACGAACACCGGGGAGCTGTTTTTT. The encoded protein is CSARAQRTNTGELFF.

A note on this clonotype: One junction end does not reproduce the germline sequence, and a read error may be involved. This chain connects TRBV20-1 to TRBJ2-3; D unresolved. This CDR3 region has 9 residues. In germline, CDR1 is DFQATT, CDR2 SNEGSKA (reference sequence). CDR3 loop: CGGADTQYF. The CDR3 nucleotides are TGTGGCGGCGCAGATACGCAGTATTTT.

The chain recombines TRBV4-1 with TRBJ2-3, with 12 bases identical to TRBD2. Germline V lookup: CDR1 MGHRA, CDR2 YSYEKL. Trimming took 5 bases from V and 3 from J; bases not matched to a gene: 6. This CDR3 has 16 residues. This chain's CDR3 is CASSTTTSGSTDTQYF. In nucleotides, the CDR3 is TGCGCCAGCAGCACTACGACTAGCGGGAGTACAGATACGCAGTATTTT.

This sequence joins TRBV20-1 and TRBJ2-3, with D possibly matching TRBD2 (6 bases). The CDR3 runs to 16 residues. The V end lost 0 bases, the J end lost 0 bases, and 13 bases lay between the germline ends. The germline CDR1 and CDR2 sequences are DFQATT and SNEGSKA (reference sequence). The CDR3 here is CSARDLLARSTDTQYF. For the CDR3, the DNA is TGCAGTGCTAGAGATCTCCTAGCGAGAAGCACAGATACGCAGTATTTT.

CDR3 loop: CSASGVTSGIPQYF. The CDR3 DNA reads as TGCAGTGCTAGCGGGGTAACCTCAGGGATTCCCCAGTACTTC. The V and J genes are TRBV20-1 and TRBJ2-4, with D perhaps given as TRBD1 or TRBD2 (5 bases each). Trimming pared 3 bases from V and 13 bases from J, leaving 22 bases between. CDR3 size: 14 residues. Germline V lookup: CDR1 DFQATT, CDR2 SNEGSKA (reference sequence).

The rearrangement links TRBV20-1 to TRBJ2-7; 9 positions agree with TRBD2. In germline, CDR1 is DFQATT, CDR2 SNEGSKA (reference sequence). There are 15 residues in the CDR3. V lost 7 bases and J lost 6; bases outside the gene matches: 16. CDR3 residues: CSVVATKRGEGEQYF. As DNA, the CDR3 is TGCAGTGTCGTAGCAACTAAGCGGGGGGAGGGCGAGCAGTACTTC.

In DNA form, the CDR3 reads TGCAGTGCTAGAGCCGCCGACAGGGGGCTTTGGGATCAGCCCCAGCATTTT. Translated: CSARAADRGLWDQPQHF. This rearrangement joins TRBV20-1 to TRBJ1-5, with 10 bases fitting TRBD1. The CDR3 contains 17 residues. The germline V gene has CDR1 DFQATT and CDR2 SNEGSKA (reference sequence). V trimming: 1 base; J trimming: 5 bases; junction bases outside the gene matches: 11.

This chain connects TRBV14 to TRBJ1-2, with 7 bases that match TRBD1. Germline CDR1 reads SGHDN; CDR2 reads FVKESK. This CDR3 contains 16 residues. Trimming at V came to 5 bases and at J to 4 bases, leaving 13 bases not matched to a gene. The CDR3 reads CASSIGGGGRSYGYTF. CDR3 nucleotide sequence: TGTGCCAGCAGCATAGGGGGCGGGGGCCGATCCTATGGCTACACCTTC.

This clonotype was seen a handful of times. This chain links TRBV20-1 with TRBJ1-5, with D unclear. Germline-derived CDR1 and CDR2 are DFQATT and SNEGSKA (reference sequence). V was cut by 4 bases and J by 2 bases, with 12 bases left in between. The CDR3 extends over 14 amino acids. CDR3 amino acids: CSAIHAAGNQPQHF. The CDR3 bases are TGCAGTGCTATTCACGCCGCGGGCAATCAGCCCCAGCATTTT.

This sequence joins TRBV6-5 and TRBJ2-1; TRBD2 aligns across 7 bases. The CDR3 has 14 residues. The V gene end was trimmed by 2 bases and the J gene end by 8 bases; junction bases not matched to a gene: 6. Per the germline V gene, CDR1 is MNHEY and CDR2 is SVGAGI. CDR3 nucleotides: TGTGCCAGCAGTTACGGGAGGGTGTGGGATGAGCAGTTCTTC. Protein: CASSYGRVWDEQFF.

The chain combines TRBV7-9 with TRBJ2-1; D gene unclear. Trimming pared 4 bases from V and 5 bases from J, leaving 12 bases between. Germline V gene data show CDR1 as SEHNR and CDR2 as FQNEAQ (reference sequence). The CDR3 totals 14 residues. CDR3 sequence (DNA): TGTGCCAGCAGCTCCCAATTCAGGAACAATGAGCAGTTCTTC. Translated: CASSSQFRNNEQFF.

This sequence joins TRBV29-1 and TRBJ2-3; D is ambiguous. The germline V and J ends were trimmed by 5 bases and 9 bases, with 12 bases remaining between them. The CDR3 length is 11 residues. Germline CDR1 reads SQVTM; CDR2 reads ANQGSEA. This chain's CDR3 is CSVSSSWTQYF. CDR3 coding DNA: TGCAGCGTTTCGAGCAGTTGGACGCAGTATTTT.

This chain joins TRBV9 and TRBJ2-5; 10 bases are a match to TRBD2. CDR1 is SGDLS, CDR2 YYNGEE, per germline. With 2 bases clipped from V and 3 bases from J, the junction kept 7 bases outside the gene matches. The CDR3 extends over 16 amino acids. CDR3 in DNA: TGTGCCAGCAGCGTCGGTGAACTAGCGGGGAAAGAGACCCAGTACTTC. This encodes CASSVGELAGKETQYF.

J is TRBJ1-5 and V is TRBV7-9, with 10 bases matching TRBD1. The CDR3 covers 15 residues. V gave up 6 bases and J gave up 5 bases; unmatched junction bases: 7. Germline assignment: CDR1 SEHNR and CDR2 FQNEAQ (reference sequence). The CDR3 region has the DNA TGTGCCAGCAGGCTGACAGGGGGCGAAGATCAGCCCCAGCATTTT. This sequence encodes CASRLTGGEDQPQHF.

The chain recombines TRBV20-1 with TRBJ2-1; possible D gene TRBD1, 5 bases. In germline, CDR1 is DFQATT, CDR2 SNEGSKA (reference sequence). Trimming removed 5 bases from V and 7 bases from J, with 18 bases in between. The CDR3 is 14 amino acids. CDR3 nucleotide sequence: TGCAGTGCTTTCCTAGGGGTGGTGGCTAATGAGCAGTTCTTC. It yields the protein CSAFLGVVANEQFF.

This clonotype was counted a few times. The CDR3 region is CASSSRPLREQYF. The CDR3 nucleotides read TGTGCCAGCAGCTCCCGCCCACTTCGCGAGCAGTACTTC. The chain carries TRBV7-2 and TRBJ2-7; D is unresolved. The V end was cut by 4 bases, the J end by 6 bases, with 13 bases between. The CDR3 spans 13 residues. Germline CDR1 SGHTA, CDR2 FQGNSA. The variable domain in full, with the rest retrieved from reference TRBV7-2 and TRBJ2-7, is GAGVSQSPSNKVTEKGKDVELRCDPISGHTALYWYRQSLGQGLEFLIYFQGNSAPDKSGLPSDRFSAERTGGSVSTLTIQRTQQEDSAVYLCASSSRPLREQYFGPGTRLTVT.

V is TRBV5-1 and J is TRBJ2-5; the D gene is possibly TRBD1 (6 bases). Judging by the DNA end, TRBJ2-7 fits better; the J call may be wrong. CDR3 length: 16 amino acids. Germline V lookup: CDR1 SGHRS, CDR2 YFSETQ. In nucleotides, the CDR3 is TGCGCCAGCAGCTTGGGCAGTGGGGGACAAACCTACGAGCAGTACTTC. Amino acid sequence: CASSLGSGGQTYEQYF.

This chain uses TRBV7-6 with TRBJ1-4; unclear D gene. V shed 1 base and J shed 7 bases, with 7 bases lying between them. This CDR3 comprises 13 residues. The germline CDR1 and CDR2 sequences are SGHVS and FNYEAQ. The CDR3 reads CASSLGGREKLFF. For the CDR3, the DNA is TGTGCCAGCAGCTTAGGGGGTCGTGAAAAACTGTTTTTT. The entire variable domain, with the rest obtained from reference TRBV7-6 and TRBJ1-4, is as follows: GAGVSQSPRYKVTKRGQDVALRCDPISGHVSLYWYRQALGQGPEFLTYFNYEAQQDKSGLPNDRFSAERPEGSISTLTIQRTEQRDSAMYRCASSLGGREKLFFGSGTQLSVL.